The following is a T cell receptor beta chain sequence with its context. Its antigen remains unidentified. Qualities for individual bases were not recorded, and no much larger clone is one base off. Enrolling through a virtual design, the prospective study's participants ranged in age from roughly 18 to 100 years and lived across 24 United States geographic areas. In the prospective study, cohorts were assigned on the basis of participant-reported clinical history obtained from a screening survey and a study questionnaire. Mobile phlebotomists in the prospective study collected whole blood, serum and a nasopharyngeal or oropharyngeal swab from every participant. Additional blood draws and questionnaires over an approximately two-month period could optionally be provided by prospective study participants. Before DNA extraction, prospective study blood samples were shipped either frozen or at room temperature.

CDR1 SGHTA and CDR2 FQGNSA are derived from the germline V gene. Taken from cysteine to phenylalanine, the CDR3 has 15 residues. Just the 45-base CDR3 DNA is kept, in frame starting at base 1. Trimming takes 0 bases from V and 1 base from J, and the germline ends sit 9 bases apart. TCRbeta CDR3 regions were amplified from genomic DNA by means of the immunoSEQ Assay, a bias-controlled multiplex PCR. Under the source paper's analysis protocol: Within the assay, amplification of reference gene primers was used to estimate how many nucleated cells each sample contained. Sequence reads were collapsed and filtered to measure the absolute abundance of every unique TCRbeta CDR3 rearrangement. Productive Simpson clonality was computed per sample as the square root of Simpson's diversity index over productive rearrangements. Entries here come from immuneACCESS through TCRdb and include only in-frame sequences with V and J called. Some clones fail to appear in such tables; in the studies checked, an unresolved V gene covers under half of the shortfall, and the cause of the remainder is unknown. That table is the source of V, J and clone size, and D and trimming were worked out from the DNA. The sample includes fewer than 350,000 clones, with about 86% observed a single time. The ten biggest clones cover 4% to 5% of the sample.

The data were obtained in a study of blood T cell repertoires in COVID-19 (dated by TCRdb to 2018 to 2020). A note on the overall study: Samples covering the acute and convalescent phases of COVID-19 were provided by collaborators in the United States, Italy and Spain. The sample metadata nearly always contained a de-identified subject ID, COVID-19 status, age in years and sex. Where available, HLA class I and class II types were obtained from metadata supplied by the sample provider rather than from assay-based typing. The material from the prospective study consisted of cDNA or gDNA derived from T cells, B-cell-depleted T cells, or PBMCs. Samples came from the ongoing ImmuneRACE study (first 160 participants) plus 1,254 subjects from 6 global collaborators. The repertoires were made available in a free public database intended to serve as a resource for research on the immune response to SARS-CoV-2. The dataset comprised deeply sampled blood TCRbeta repertoires from subjects exposed to, actively infected with, or recovered from COVID-19.

Overall study outcomes, separate from this receptor: The quantity of clinical and demographic metadata differed by source and by participant and was supplied without curation.

The V and J genes are TRBV7-2 and TRBJ1-1, with the D gene call left open. The sequence was collected from a woman aged 40 to 50 with acute COVID-19. The sample comprised PBMCs or T cells enriched from blood (not recorded which). CDR3 reads: CASSLASAGNTEAFF. The DNA reads TGTGCCAGCAGCTTAGCGTCGGCGGGGAACACTGAAGCTTTCTTT.